Listed here is a single TCR beta chain. This CDR3 is missing its conserved last phenylalanine or tryptophan, likely due to a read error. V was pared by 3 bases and J by 7 bases, with 13 bases between. CDR1 and CDR2 (germline): MGHRA, YSYEKL. The CDR3 loop spans 14 amino acids. TCRdb fed the 5' RACE reads into MiXCR, producing one record per CDR3 protein. The sample holds fewer than 60,000 distinct CDR3 sequences; around 28% are singletons and the top ten take 2.1%. The sequenced sample was naive CD4+ T cells sorted from blood. Regarding subset: naive CD4+ T cells, CD4+CD45RA+CD25-. The chain carries TRBV4-1 and TRBJ1-5; tentatively, D is TRBD1 (6 bases). This sequence was found in a female donor with breast cancer. The CDR3 nucleotides are TGCGCCAGCAGCCACGACAGGAGGGGCCAGCCCCAGCATTGT. Translated: CASSHDRRGQPQHC.